These 32 T cell receptor beta chains were sequenced from one sample in a study of radiation and T cells in renal cell carcinoma. Assay used: immunoSEQ multiplex PCR; TCRdb lists only in-frame clones, some missing. The sample holds 95,000 to 150,000 clones; 81% are singletons and the top ten take 5.8%. The time point is: blood 2 weeks post-SBRT. Treatment given: 15 Gy SBRT to primary tumor, nephrectomy 4 weeks later. This material consisted of blood, taken from a patient whose treatment included radiotherapy and nephrectomy. These TCRs come from a man aged 45-60 years with renal cell carcinoma.

This chain joins TRBV13 and TRBJ2-1; D may correspond to TRBD1 or TRBD2 (7 bases each). Trimming took 5 bases from V and 8 from J, leaving 16 bases between them. There are 14 residues in the CDR3. Germline V gene data show CDR1 as PRHDT and CDR2 as FYEKMQ (reference sequence). The CDR3 coding sequence is TGTGCCAGCAGCGATGGACTAGGGGGCCATGAGCAGTTCTTC. This codes for CASSDGLGGHEQFF.

The table lists this clone with a few counts. J is TRBJ1-2 and V is TRBV6-5, with D possibly matching TRBD1 (5 bases). The CDR3 spans 14 residues. The V end lost 4 bases, the J end lost 6 bases, and 15 bases lay between the germline ends. Germline V lookup: CDR1 MNHEY, CDR2 SVGAGI. CDR3 in DNA: TGTGCCAGCAGTTCGGGACCTCAGGTCGATGGCTACACCTTC. Encoded protein: CASSSGPQVDGYTF.

J is TRBJ2-5 and V is TRBV5-1; TRBD1 matches at 10 bases. This CDR3 has 16 amino acids. With 4 bases clipped from V and 1 base from J, the junction kept 7 bases outside the gene matches. Germline V gene data show CDR1 as SGHRS and CDR2 as YFSETQ. The CDR3 bases are TGCGCCAGCAGCGTACCCGGGACAGGGGCCCAAGAGACCCAGTACTTC. Its translation is CASSVPGTGAQETQYF.

The chain employs TRBV6-5 and TRBJ2-7, with 10 nucleotides matching TRBD2. CDR1 MNHEY and CDR2 SVGAGI come from the germline V gene. This CDR3 comprises 16 residues. Trimming removed 2 bases from V and 3 bases from J; junction bases left unmatched: 7. CDR3 protein: CASSYDSSGSLYEQYF. The CDR3 DNA reads as TGTGCCAGCAGTTACGATTCTAGCGGGAGTCTCTACGAGCAGTACTTC.

The rearrangement links TRBV4-3 to TRBJ2-6, with 9 nucleotides matching TRBD1. The J segment lost 0 bases and the V segment lost 2 bases, leaving 11 bases of the junction unmatched. CDR3 length equals 20 residues. Germline CDR1 is LGHNA and CDR2 is YSLEER. Here the CDR3 reads CASSQWGGGQGSSGANVLTF. DNA of the CDR3: TGCGCCAGCAGCCAATGGGGAGGGGGACAGGGAAGCTCTGGGGCCAACGTCCTGACTTTC.

The rearrangement links TRBV9 to TRBJ2-5, with D maybe TRBD2 (7 bases). CDR3 length equals 15 residues. CDR1 is SGDLS and CDR2 is YYNGEE in the germline V gene. The ends were cut back, 0 bases at V and 4 bases at J, with 13 bases in the middle. CDR3: CASSVAIGGRETQYF. CDR3 nucleotide sequence: TGTGCCAGCAGCGTAGCGATCGGGGGGCGAGAGACCCAGTACTTC.

The chain combines TRBV7-2 with TRBJ2-1; TRBD2 matches at 8 bases. V lost 5 bases to trimming and J lost 12 bases; unmatched junction nucleotides: 9. CDR3 length: 13 amino acids. Germline V gene data show CDR1 as SGHTA and CDR2 as FQGNSA. This CDR3 reads CASSAGTSLAQFF. The CDR3 coding sequence is TGTGCCAGCAGCGCCGGGACTAGTCTCGCGCAGTTCTTC.

The V gene is TRBV7-2, the J gene TRBJ2-7; 7 bases line up with TRBD2. Germline loops: CDR1 SGHTA, CDR2 FQGNSA. V lost 5 bases, J lost 2 bases, and 9 bases stayed unmatched. The CDR3 contains 15 residues. In DNA form, the CDR3 reads TGTGCCAGCAGCGCGACTAGCCGGAGTCCCTACGAGCAGTACTTC. Translated, it gives CASSATSRSPYEQYF.

The chain employs TRBV15 and TRBJ2-2; 7 bases are a match to TRBD2. CDR3 length: 16 residues. Germline assignment: CDR1 LNHNV and CDR2 YYDKDF (reference sequence). After removal of 1 base from V and 4 bases from J, the junction contained 6 bases not matched to a gene. CDR3 sequence (DNA): TGTGCCACCAGCAGAGGGGAGCGGGAAGGCACCGGGGAGCTGTTTTTT. Its translation is CATSRGEREGTGELFF.

V gene TRBV4-1 combines with J gene TRBJ2-7, with D tentatively TRBD1 (5 bases). V shed 1 base and J shed 2 bases, with 6 bases lying between them. Germline V gene lookup returns CDR1 MGHRA and CDR2 YSYEKL. This CDR3 region has 13 residues. CDR3 sequence reads: CASSQGGPYEQYF. CDR3 bases: TGCGCCAGCAGCCAAGGGGGCCCCTACGAGCAGTACTTC.

The genes are TRBV19 and TRBJ1-1; 7 nucleotides match TRBD1. Germline lookup yields CDR1 LNHDA and CDR2 SQIVND (reference sequence). The ends lost 7 bases at V and 7 bases at J; junction bases unmatched: 12. The CDR3 loop spans 14 amino acids. This CDR3 reads CASILTTGRREAFF. The CDR3 DNA sequence: TGTGCCAGTATTCTAACGACAGGGCGCCGTGAAGCTTTCTTT.

The chain has TRBV19 and TRBJ2-1; no clear D. This CDR3 has 13 residues. Between the trimmed V and J ends, which lost 3 bases and 5 bases, there was a span of 8 bases. CDR1 and CDR2 (germline): LNHDA, SQIVND (reference sequence). The CDR3 DNA is TGTGCCAGTAGTATTAACAGAGACAATGAGCAGTTCTTC. Translation: CASSINRDNEQFF.

CDR3 region: CASSFGLAGRETQYF. The CDR3 DNA follows: TGCGCCAGCAGCTTTGGGCTAGCGGGTCGAGAGACCCAGTACTTC. J is TRBJ2-5 and V is TRBV5-1; 8 nucleotides match TRBD2. Trimming cost V 2 bases and J 4 bases; bases outside gene matches: 7. Germline V gives CDR1 SGHRS, CDR2 YFSETQ. This CDR3 is built from 15 residues.

The J gene is TRBJ2-3, the V gene TRBV6-6; TRBD2 is a possible D gene (6 bases). Germline V gene sequence: CDR1 MNHNY, CDR2 SVGAGI (reference sequence). V was shortened by 6 bases and J by 2 bases, with 12 bases between the two germline ends. The CDR3 is made up of 14 amino acids. The DNA for the CDR3 is TGTGCCAGCAGGGCCGCGGGAAACACAGATACGCAGTATTTT. This encodes CASRAAGNTDTQYF.

As to this clone: The junction differs from germline at one of its ends, possibly a read error. The chain employs TRBV7-2 and TRBJ2-5; 11 nucleotides line up with TRBD2. The CDR3 is 17 residues long. Germline V gives CDR1 SGHTA, CDR2 FQGNSA. The CDR3 DNA reads as TGTGCCAGCAGCCTAGCGGGAGGCCCCTTTAATTTAGAGACCCAGTACTTC. Protein product: CASSLAGGPFNLETQYF.

The CDR3 loop reads CASSVDSSANYGYTF. CDR3 sequence (DNA): TGTGCCAGCAGCGTCGACAGCAGCGCTAACTATGGCTACACCTTC. The chain carries TRBV7-2 and TRBJ1-2; D might be TRBD1 (5 bases). Trimming took 5 bases from V and 0 from J, leaving 13 bases between them. CDR1 is SGHTA and CDR2 is FQGNSA in the germline V gene. This CDR3 comprises 15 residues.

The chain has TRBV30 and TRBJ2-5, with 8 bases that match TRBD2. Germline V CDR1 and CDR2: GTSNPN, SVGIG (reference sequence). V was pared by 2 bases and J by 5 bases, with 1 base of the junction left unmatched. The CDR3 has 12 residues. The CDR3, as DNA: TGTGCCTGGAGTACGGGAGGGGAGACCCAGTACTTC. This sequence encodes CAWSTGGETQYF.

The chain employs TRBV7-8 and TRBJ1-2; weak D call: TRBD1 (5 bases). V was clipped by 7 bases and J by 3 bases, with 15 bases between them. The CDR3 runs 14 residues. Germline lookup yields CDR1 SGHVS and CDR2 FQNEAQ. CDR3: CASNARGTDYGYTF. The DNA of the CDR3 is TGTGCCAGCAACGCACGAGGGACGGACTATGGCTACACCTTC.

As regards this clone: At one end, the junction sequence differs from germline, possibly due to a read error. The genes are TRBV7-7 and TRBJ2-3; weak D call: TRBD2 (5 bases). This CDR3 has 14 residues. Germline CDR1 and CDR2: SSHAT and FNYEAQ (reference sequence). The CDR3 protein is CASSPGSDTDTQYF. The CDR3 DNA is TGTGCTAGCAGCCCTGGTAGCGACACAGATACGCAGTATTTT. Full variable domain (remainder filled in from reference TRBV7-7 and TRBJ2-3): GAGVSQSPRYKVTKRGQDVTLRCDPISSHATLYWYQQALGQGPEFLTYFNYEAQPDKSGLPSDRFSAERPEGSISTLTIQRTEQRDSAMYRCASSPGSDTDTQYFGPGTRLTVL.

This chain links TRBV6-6 with TRBJ2-1; 7 bases align to TRBD2. This CDR3 has 14 residues. Unmatched junction bases numbered 7, after V lost 6 bases and J lost 5 bases. Looked up from germline, CDR1 is MNHNY and CDR2 is SVGAGI (reference sequence). CDR3 nucleotides: TGTGCCAGCAGCCTACTCGGACTAGACAATGAGCAGTTCTTC. This gives the protein CASSLLGLDNEQFF.

This rearrangement joins TRBV5-1 to TRBJ1-1; no definite D call. This CDR3 is 15 amino acids long. Germline V gene lookup returns CDR1 SGHRS and CDR2 YFSETQ. Trimming shortened V by 0 bases and J by 1 base, and 10 bases separated the two germline ends. CDR3 in DNA: TGCGCCAGCAGCTTGGAAAACTATGCGAACACTGAAGCTTTCTTT. This gives the protein CASSLENYANTEAFF.

The genes are TRBV27 and TRBJ2-7; D gene unclear. Trimming took 3 bases from V and 2 from J, leaving 11 bases between them. Germline lookup yields CDR1 MNHEY and CDR2 SMNVEV (reference sequence). This CDR3 contains 14 residues. The CDR3 sequence: CASSLSGFAYEQYF. CDR3 DNA: TGTGCCAGCAGTTTGAGTGGGTTTGCCTACGAGCAGTACTTC.

This sequence joins TRBV4-2 and TRBJ2-3; 7 nucleotides align to TRBD1. Germline CDR1 is LGHNA and CDR2 is YNFKEQ. The V gene end was trimmed by 10 bases and the J gene end by 2 bases; junction bases not matched to a gene: 6. The CDR3 is 13 amino acids. CDR3: CATLDRFTDTQYF. CDR3 DNA: TGTGCCACTCTGGACAGGTTCACAGATACGCAGTATTTT.

V usage is TRBV1 and J usage is TRBJ2-3; the D call of TRBD2 is as the table states it, not checked on the DNA. TRBV1 is annotated as a pseudogene. The CDR3 length is 15 residues. The chain's CDR3 is CTRTGTSGRADTQYF. CDR3 coding DNA: TGCACCAGGACCGGGACTAGCGGGAGGGCAGATACGCAGTATTTT.

This sequence joins TRBV7-8 and TRBJ1-1, with D possibly being TRBD1 (6 bases). CDR1 and CDR2 from the germline V gene are SGHVS and FQNEAQ. With 4 bases removed from V and 4 bases from J, the gap between germline ends came to 13 bases. This CDR3 is 14 amino acids long. The CDR3 region has the DNA TGTGCCAGCAGCTCAAACAGGGAGGTCACTGAAGCTTTCTTT. Its translation: CASSSNREVTEAFF.

J is TRBJ2-2 and V is TRBV5-8; unclear D gene. Trimming shortened V by 5 bases and J by 9 bases, and 17 bases separated the two germline ends. Germline CDR1 SGHTS, CDR2 YDEGEE. This CDR3 contains 14 residues. As DNA, the CDR3 is TGTGCCAGCAGAGCCCAGGACGGTACCCGGGAGCTGTTTTTT. It yields the protein CASRAQDGTRELFF.

This clone was picked up a small number of times. V and J are TRBV28 and TRBJ2-7; possibly TRBD1 for D (5 bases). Germline CDR1 and CDR2: MDHEN and SYDVKM. Trimming removed 1 base from V and 6 bases from J, with 19 bases in between. This CDR3 is 16 amino acids long. CDR3 nucleotides: TGTGCCAGCAGTTTATTGTCACAGGCCACCCGGGTCGAGCAGTACTTC. It translates to CASSLLSQATRVEQYF.

V is TRBV6-1 and J is TRBJ2-7; D possibly corresponds to TRBD1 (6 bases). Per germline, CDR1 MNHNS and CDR2 SASEGT. This CDR3 region has 12 residues. Trimming shortened V by 6 bases and J by 6 bases, and 12 bases separated the two germline ends. CDR3 in amino acids: CASRGTLGEQYF. Here the CDR3 DNA reads TGTGCCAGCAGGGGGACATTGGGCGAGCAGTACTTC.

The gene calls are TRBV5-8 and TRBJ2-7; 9 bases agree with TRBD1. Germline-derived CDR1 and CDR2 are SGHTS and YDEGEE. The CDR3 is 17 residues long. Trimming took 3 bases from V and 0 from J; bases not matched to a gene: 10. The CDR3 bases are TGTGCCAGCAGCTCACCCCAATGGGACAGGGACTCCTACGAGCAGTACTTC. Protein: CASSSPQWDRDSYEQYF.

This chain uses TRBV2 with TRBJ2-5; no reliable D call. The V end was cut by 5 bases, the J end by 5 bases, with 6 bases between. In germline, CDR1 is SNHLY, CDR2 FYNNEI. The CDR3 is 11 amino acids. In DNA, the CDR3 is TGTGCCAGCAGTTCTCAGGAGACCCAGTACTTC. The encoded protein is CASSSQETQYF. Based on the CDR3 plus reference TRBV2 and TRBJ2-5, the full variable domain is EPEVTQTPSHQVTQMGQEVILRCVPISNHLYFYWYRQILGQKVEFLVSFYNNEISEKSEIFDDQFSVERPDGSNFTLKIRSTKLEDSAMYFCASSSQETQYFGPGTRLLVL.

This clone has more than one count but fewer than ten. The chain carries TRBV7-2 and TRBJ2-2; D is unclear. V lost 4 bases and J lost 5, with 8 bases in between. The CDR3 contains 13 residues. CDR1 SGHTA and CDR2 FQGNSA come from the germline V gene. CDR3 residues: CASSSRRTGELFF. Here the CDR3 DNA reads TGTGCCAGCAGCTCTAGAAGGACCGGGGAGCTGTTTTTT. Combining the CDR3 with reference TRBV7-2 and TRBJ2-2 gives the whole variable domain GAGVSQSPSNKVTEKGKDVELRCDPISGHTALYWYRQSLGQGLEFLIYFQGNSAPDKSGLPSDRFSAERTGGSVSTLTIQRTQQEDSAVYLCASSSRRTGELFFGEGSRLTVL.

This chain connects TRBV4-1 to TRBJ2-1; 9 nucleotides line up with TRBD1. The CDR3 spans 16 residues. Germline-derived CDR1 and CDR2 are MGHRA and YSYEKL. The V gene end was trimmed by 3 bases and the J gene end by 3 bases; junction bases not matched to a gene: 6. CDR3 bases: TGCGCCAGCAGCCACGGACAGGGGTACGACTACAATGAGCAGTTCTTC. Its translation: CASSHGQGYDYNEQFF.